This TCR beta chain was profiled in a study of blood T cells in healthy people across ages. In the study overall: About one barcoded beta molecule per two T cells was captured by template switching.

The CDR3 contains 14 residues. The ends were cut back, 2 bases at V and 6 bases at J, with 11 bases in the middle. Germline V gene lookup returns CDR1 MDHEN and CDR2 SYDVKM. In regard to this clonotype: Antigen specificity is unknown.

Study-wide results and limits: PBMCs were not sorted, which prevented a conclusive comparison of naive versus antigen-experienced cells.

Primers used in a second PCR of about 6 to 12 cycles were a sample-barcoded 5' primer and a J-beta primer mix. TCRdb independently ran MiXCR on the 5' RACE reads; one entry per CDR3 protein. This table has some 900,000 distinct CDR3 sequences, around 46% appearing once. The sequencing sample was made of blood. This clonotype originated in a man aged 30 to 39 in good health. The chain carries TRBV28 and TRBJ1-5; D unresolved. The chain's CDR3 is CASSLPESSQPQHF. The CDR3 DNA is TGTGCCAGCAGTTTACCTGAGTCTTCTCAGCCCCAGCATTTT.